Given below is one T cell receptor beta chain in context. Germline loops: CDR1 SGHAT, CDR2 FQDESV (reference sequence). There are 16 residues in the CDR3. The ends lost 3 bases at V and 2 bases at J; junction bases unmatched: 7. This sample was included in a study of shared clonotypes between healthy human individuals. The protocol was immunoSEQ multiplex PCR, while the TCRdb copy is restricted to in-frame clones and leaves out a portion. The table has about 450,000 clones, roughly 77% seen once. The genes are TRBV11-1 and TRBJ2-1; 7 bases are a match to TRBD2. Sequencing input: PBMCs. This receptor was taken from a woman between 40 and 55 years old in good health. Some clones in this sample may be carry-over from other donors' samples. The CDR3 sequence: CASSLYAGEAYNEQFF. CDR3 DNA: TGTGCCAGCAGCTTGTACGCGGGAGAAGCCTACAATGAGCAGTTCTTC.